Below, 17 T cell receptor beta chains from the same sample are listed, as sequenced in a study of monozygotic twins with inflammatory bowel disease. Reprocessing the 5' RACE reads, TCRdb reports a single entry for every CDR3 protein and omits DNA. Recorded here are 310,000 or so distinct CDR3 sequences; the top ten clones represent 2% to 2.5%. Sequenced input: blood. These receptors were obtained from a human donor with ulcerative colitis or Crohn's disease, or a healthy co-twin of an affected twin (not recorded which).

V is TRBV10-3 and J is TRBJ1-1; there is no DNA to check the TCRdb D call of TRBD1. CDR3 size: 13 residues. Germline lookup yields CDR1 ENHRY and CDR2 SYGVKD. This CDR3 is CAISEGVNTEAFF.

The rearrangement uses TRBV6-5 and TRBJ2-1. The CDR3 has 11 amino acids. Per the germline V gene, CDR1 is MNHEY and CDR2 is SVGAGI. CDR3 region: CASSYGNEQFF.

CDR3 residues: CASTRGWVNTGELFF. The rearrangement uses TRBV6-1 and TRBJ2-2. CDR1 is MNHNS and CDR2 is SASEGT in the germline V gene. The CDR3 covers 15 residues.

V is TRBV7-2 and J is TRBJ1-6; as DNA is missing, the TRBD1 call by TCRdb cannot be tested. Germline CDR1 reads SGHTA; CDR2 reads FQGNSA. CDR3 length equals 14 residues. The CDR3 is CASSLGTGYSPLHF.

The chain links TRBV3-1 to TRBJ1-1. Germline V gene lookup returns CDR1 LGHDT and CDR2 YNNKEL (reference sequence). The length of the CDR3 is 13 residues. The CDR3 sequence is CASSQVGIGEAFF.

V is TRBV4-3 and J is TRBJ2-1. The CDR3 runs to 15 residues. Germline CDR1 LGHNA, CDR2 YSLEER. The CDR3 protein is CASSQENTLDNEQFF.

The chain employs TRBV15 and TRBJ1-5. Germline-derived CDR1 and CDR2 are LNHNV and YYDKDF (reference sequence). The CDR3 is 14 amino acids. This chain's CDR3 is CATSPVRSNQPQHF.

The J gene is TRBJ2-3, the V gene TRBV2; TCRdb's D gene call, TRBD1, goes unchecked for lack of DNA. The CDR3 totals 14 residues. Germline loops: CDR1 SNHLY, CDR2 FYNNEI. The CDR3 here is CASKQGLPTDTQYF.

The genes are TRBV27 and TRBJ2-1. The CDR3 totals 16 residues. Per the germline V gene, CDR1 is MNHEY and CDR2 is SMNVEV (reference sequence). The chain's CDR3 is CASSLSDGRSYNEQFF.

The rearrangement links TRBV6-1 to TRBJ1-5; TCRdb's D call, TRBD1, is unchecked because there is no DNA. CDR3 length equals 14 residues. Germline assignment: CDR1 MNHNS and CDR2 SASEGT. The CDR3 is CASTIDRADQPQHF.

The chain joins TRBV3-1 to TRBJ2-1; TCRdb gives TRBD2 as the D gene, but with no DNA this cannot be confirmed. Per germline, CDR1 LGHDT and CDR2 YNNKEL (reference sequence). CDR3 length equals 18 residues. The CDR3 loop is CASSQEGLAGGLRNEQFF.

V and J are TRBV6-2 or TRBV6-3 and TRBJ1-2. The CDR3 runs 13 residues. CDR1 is MNHEY and CDR2 is SVGEGT in the germline V gene. The CDR3: CASNSFGFYGYTF.

This chain joins TRBV4-1 and TRBJ2-3; as DNA is missing, the TRBD1 call by TCRdb cannot be tested. The CDR3 is 16 residues long. Germline V gives CDR1 MGHRA, CDR2 YSYEKL. This CDR3 reads CASSHLFPGVGDTQYF.

The chain is built from TRBV28 and TRBJ1-5. Per the germline V gene, CDR1 is MDHEN and CDR2 is SYDVKM. The CDR3 sequence is 16 residues long. The CDR3 region is CASSLIGSGGNQPQHF.

This rearrangement joins TRBV20-1 to TRBJ1-5. The CDR3 spans 14 residues. From germline, CDR1 is DFQATT and CDR2 SNEGSKA (reference sequence). The CDR3 loop is CSAQHSGINQPQHF.

The rearrangement links TRBV12-3 or TRBV12-4 to TRBJ2-3; checking the TCRdb D call of TRBD1 is not possible without DNA. The CDR3 runs 14 residues. CDR3 sequence: CASSLDRGVDTQYF.

V gene TRBV5-5 combines with J gene TRBJ1-2; the D call of TRBD1 rests on TCRdb alone, since no DNA is present to check it. The CDR3 has 15 residues. Per the germline V gene, CDR1 is SGHKS and CDR2 is YYEKEE (reference sequence). This CDR3 is CASSSLTGSNYGYTF.